This is a list of T cell receptor beta chains from one sample in a study of blood T cell repertoires in COVID-19. The protocol was immunoSEQ multiplex PCR, while the TCRdb copy is restricted to in-frame clones and leaves out a portion. The table lists a few hundred thousand clones, roughly 91% of them singletons. Sequencing used PBMCs or T cells enriched from blood (not recorded which). Every receptor here comes from a woman aged 18 to 35 who had recovered from COVID-19. The CDR3 runs from the conserved cysteine through the conserved F or W. D genes are given only for firm matches. Part of the rows lack a size; the others show once, few, many or a class for expanded clones.

.,TRBV7-2,TRBJ2-3,.,TGTGCCAGCAGCTTTTCGGTGACAGATACGCAGTATTTT,CASSFSVTDTQYF
TRBD1,TRBV7-2,TRBJ2-7,.,TGTGCCAGCAGCCCCGACAGGGACCCCTCCTACGAGCAGTACTTC,CASSPDRDPSYEQYF
TRBD2,TRBV5-1,TRBJ2-1,once,TGCGCCAGCAGCATTAATCCTGGGACTAGCGCCCCTAGGAGCTCCTACAATGAGCAGTTCTTC,CASSINPGTSAPRSSYNEQFF
TRBD2,TRBV27,TRBJ2-5,.,TGTGCCAGCAACACGGATGGACTAGCGGGGGGGAGAAAGACCCAGTACTTC,CASNTDGLAGGRKTQYF
.,TRBV6-6,TRBJ2-7,.,TGTGCCAGCCAGACTGCAGGGGACCGCAACGAGCAGTACTTC,CASQTAGDRNEQYF
.,TRBV5-6,TRBJ1-1,.,TGTGCCAGCAGCTTCAGTGACACTGAAGCTTTCTTT,CASSFSDTEAFF
.,TRBV7-2,TRBJ1-4,.,TGTGCCAGCAGCTTAGGGACAGTTCTAAATGAAAAACTGTTTTTT,CASSLGTVLNEKLFF
.,TRBV4-2,TRBJ1-3,.,TGTGCCAGCAGCCAAGGACAGGCTGTCTCTGGAAACACCATATATTTT,CASSQGQAVSGNTIYF
TRBD1,TRBV15,TRBJ1-1,.,TGTGCCACCAGCAGAGTCCGACAGGGATGGAACACTGAAGCTTTCTTT,CATSRVRQGWNTEAFF
.,TRBV7-8,TRBJ2-3,.,TGTGCCAGCAGCTTAGTAGAGCGAGATACACAGTATTTT,CASSLVERDTQYF
.,TRBV3-1/TRBV3-2,TRBJ2-2,.,TGTGCCAGCAGCCCCCGAGGAGCGAAGGACGGGGAGCTGTTTTTT,CASSPRGAKDGELFF
TRBD1,TRBV5-1,TRBJ1-2,few,TGCGCCAGCAGCTTGGCGGACAGGGGGAACCCTAACTATGGCTACACCTTC,CASSLADRGNPNYGYTF
.,TRBV3-1/TRBV3-2,TRBJ1-1,.,TGTGCCAGCAGCCAGGTGAGGACTGAAGCTTTCTTT,CASSQVRTEAFF
TRBD1,TRBV9,TRBJ2-7,.,TGTGCCAGCAGCCTCAGGACAGGGGTAAGCGAGCAGTACTTC,CASSLRTGVSEQYF
TRBD1,TRBV6-6,TRBJ1-6,.,TGTGCCAGCACCGATACAGGGGACCGCGTTAAGCTCCACTTT,CASTDTGDRVKLHF
.,TRBV2,TRBJ1-2,.,TGTGCCAGCAGTACTATGACAGACGCCCGAGGCTACACCTTC,CASSTMTDARGYTF
.,TRBV7-3,TRBJ1-1,.,TGTGCCAGCAGCTTTCTCGAGAGAGGTACCACTGAAGCTTTCTTT,CASSFLERGTTEAFF
.,TRBV5-5,TRBJ2-7,.,TGTGCCAGCAGGCCAACCGGGACACGAGACTACGAGCAGTACTTC,CASRPTGTRDYEQYF
.,TRBV3-1/TRBV3-2,TRBJ2-1,.,TGTGCCAGCACCTGGACACGGACGTACAATGAGCAGTTCTTC,CASTWTRTYNEQFF
TRBD1,TRBV6-5,TRBJ1-2,.,TGTGCCAGCAGGAGGACAGGGGGCTTTAACTATGGCTACACCTTC,CASRRTGGFNYGYTF
TRBD2,TRBV7-9,TRBJ2-7,.,TGTGCCAGCAGCTTAGTTGGCGCTAGCGGAGATTACGAGCAGTACTTC,CASSLVGASGDYEQYF
.,TRBV2,TRBJ1-2,.,TGTGCCAGCAGCGACAGTTCCTATGGCTACACCTTC,CASSDSSYGYTF
.,TRBV9,TRBJ1-6,.,TGTGCCAGCAGCGTAGGTCGGCAGGGGTTTTCACCCCTCCACTTT,CASSVGRQGFSPLHF
TRBD1,TRBV12-3/TRBV12-4,TRBJ1-2,.,TGTGCCAGCAGCCGAACAGGGGTCTATGGCTACACCTTC,CASSRTGVYGYTF
.,TRBV21-1,TRBJ1-1,.,TGTGCCAGCAGCAACCCCCCCAGGGGGGTTGAAGCTTTCTTT,CASSNPPRGVEAFF
.,TRBV7-9,TRBJ2-2,.,TGTGCCAGCAGCTTATTAGGCGGGGAGAACACCGGGGAGCTGTTTTTT,CASSLLGGENTGELFF
.,TRBV29-1,TRBJ2-7,.,TGCAGCGGTGCCCAGGGCTTCTACGAGCAGTACTTC,CSGAQGFYEQYF
TRBD1,TRBV7-3,TRBJ2-7,once,TGTGCCAGCAGCTTAATGGTAGGACAGGGTAACGAGCAGTACTTC,CASSLMVGQGNEQYF
.,TRBV5-5,TRBJ2-3,.,TGTGCCAGCAGCCCCCCCAGGGGTTGGACCACAGATACGCAGTATTTT,CASSPPRGWTTDTQYF
.,TRBV18,TRBJ1-2,.,TGTGCCAGCTCACTAAAGTTAGACACCTACTATGGCTACACCTTC,CASSLKLDTYYGYTF
TRBD1,TRBV2,TRBJ1-5,.,TGTGCCAGCAGTGTACAGGGGTTGGGCAATCAGCCCCAGCATTTT,CASSVQGLGNQPQHF
.,TRBV28,TRBJ2-7,.,TGTGCCAGCAGTTCCCTGAGAGGACAGCCGGGGCGATACGAGCAGTACTTC,CASSSLRGQPGRYEQYF
.,TRBV3-1/TRBV3-2,TRBJ1-6,once,TGTGCCAGCAGCCAAGGGACAGCTAATTCACCCCTCCACTTT,CASSQGTANSPLHF
.,TRBV4-1,TRBJ1-1,.,TGCGCCAGCAGCCAATCAGGCCCCAACACTGAAGCTTTCTTT,CASSQSGPNTEAFF
TRBD1,TRBV5-1,TRBJ1-4,once,TGCGCCAGCAGCCTGGGACAGGGGATGGGATGGCTGTTTTTT,CASSLGQGMGWLFF
.,TRBV6-5,TRBJ2-7,.,TGTGCCAGCAGCAGGACAGAGGGGGTCGAGCAGTACTTC,CASSRTEGVEQYF
TRBD1,TRBV5-5,TRBJ1-2,.,TGTGCCAGCAGCTGGGCGACAGGGGCAGGCTACACCTTC,CASSWATGAGYTF
.,TRBV5-1,TRBJ2-7,.,TGCGCCAGCAGCTTGGGAGGGGGTGAGGAGCAGTACTTC,CASSLGGGEEQYF
TRBD1,TRBV7-9,TRBJ2-2,.,TGTGCCAGCAGCTGGGACAGATACACCGGGGAGCTGTTTTTT,CASSWDRYTGELFF
TRBD2,TRBV6-2/TRBV6-3,TRBJ2-3,.,TGTGCCAGCAGTTACGGACTAGCGGGGGGGCGGACAGATACGCAGTATTTT,CASSYGLAGGRTDTQYF
TRBD1,TRBV5-6,TRBJ1-4,once,TGTGCCAGCAGCTGGGACAGGGACGATAATGAAAAACTGTTTTTT,CASSWDRDDNEKLFF
.,TRBV6-5,TRBJ1-6,.,TGTGCCAGCAGTTCCGAGTCCGACAGGCTTAATTCACCCCTCCACTTT,CASSSESDRLNSPLHF
TRBD1,TRBV19,TRBJ1-1,.,TGTGCCAGTAGTAGTTTTGAGGGACAGCCTAACACTGAAGCTTTCTTT,CASSSFEGQPNTEAFF
.,TRBV9,TRBJ2-5,.,TGTGCCAGCAGCCGAGGCTCCTTCCAGCGGCACCAAGAGACCCAGTACTTC,CASSRGSFQRHQETQYF
TRBD1,TRBV10-1,TRBJ1-4,.,TGCGCCAGCAGTTGGGACAGTGGTGGTGAAAAACTGTTTTTT,CASSWDSGGEKLFF
TRBD1,TRBV12-5,TRBJ1-1,.,TGTGCTAGTGGGACAGGGCACACTGAAGCTTTCTTT,CASGTGHTEAFF
.,TRBV29-1,TRBJ1-1,.,TGCAGCGGGGGACGGTTGAACACTGAAGCTTTCTTT,CSGGRLNTEAFF
.,TRBV6-2/TRBV6-3,TRBJ1-1,.,TGTGCCAGCAGTTACTCCTTATTGAACACTGAAGCTTTCTTT,CASSYSLLNTEAFF
TRBD2,TRBV6-1,TRBJ2-3,.,TGTGCCAGCAGTGAAGCTTGGCTAGCGGGGGGAAATACGCAGTATTTT,CASSEAWLAGGNTQYF
.,TRBV3-1/TRBV3-2,TRBJ2-7,.,TGTGCCAGCAGCCAAGAACCCGGGGACGAGCAGTACTTC,CASSQEPGDEQYF
TRBD1,TRBV11-2,TRBJ1-6,once,TGTGCCAGCAGCTTACCCGGGACAGGGTCTTCACCCCTCCACTTT,CASSLPGTGSSPLHF
.,TRBV7-9,TRBJ2-3,.,TGTGCCAGCAGCTTCAGAGGTGGAGATACGCAGTATTTT,CASSFRGGDTQYF
.,TRBV7-8,TRBJ2-1,.,TGTGCCAGCAGCCGAACCCCACAGGGCTGGACCTACAATGAGCAGTTCTTC,CASSRTPQGWTYNEQFF
TRBD1,TRBV6-1,TRBJ1-2,once,TGTGCCAGCAGTGAAGCGGACAGGGGGCGGAACTTC,CASSEADRGRNF
TRBD2,TRBV6-5,TRBJ2-1,.,TGTGCCAGCAGTTGGGGACTAGTTTCAAATGAGCAGTTCTTC,CASSWGLVSNEQFF